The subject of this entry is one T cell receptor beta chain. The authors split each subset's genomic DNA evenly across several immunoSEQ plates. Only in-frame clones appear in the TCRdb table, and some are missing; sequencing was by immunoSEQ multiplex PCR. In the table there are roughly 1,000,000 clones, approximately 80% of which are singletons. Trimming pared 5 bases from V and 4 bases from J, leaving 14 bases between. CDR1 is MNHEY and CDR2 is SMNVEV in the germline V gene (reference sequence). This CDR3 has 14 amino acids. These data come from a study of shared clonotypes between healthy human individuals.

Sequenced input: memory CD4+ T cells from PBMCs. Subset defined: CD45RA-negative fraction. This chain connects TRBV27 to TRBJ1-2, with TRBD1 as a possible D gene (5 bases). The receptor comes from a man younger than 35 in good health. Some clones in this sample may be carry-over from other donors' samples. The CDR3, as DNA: TGTGCCAGCAGTCCTCCCGGGGGAGCCTATGGCTACACCTTC. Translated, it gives CASSPPGGAYGYTF.